A few counts support the clone carrying this T cell receptor (beta chain). These data originate in a study of shared T cell receptors in the human thymus. Profiled with immunoSEQ multiplex PCR; TCRdb holds only in-frame clones, not every one. Of some 400,000 clones listed, 95% were seen once; the top ten hold approximately 0.018%. The specimen was thymocytes. The TCR was taken from a human donor.

Here the CDR3 DNA reads TGTGCCAGCAGCCCTAGGACAGGTTGGAACTATGGCTACACCTTC. It codes for CASSPRTGWNYGYTF. V usage is TRBV11-2 and J usage is TRBJ1-2, with 7 bases lining up with TRBD1. Germline V gene lookup returns CDR1 SGHAT and CDR2 FQNNGV. The CDR3 loop spans 15 amino acids. The ends lost 5 bases at V and 2 bases at J; junction bases unmatched: 8.